This T cell receptor (beta chain) was documented in a study of shared clonotypes between healthy human individuals. Points from the study as a whole: Naive CD4 clonotypes were shared across a handful of donors at 4% to 5%.

This table comes from immunoSEQ multiplex PCR, and its TCRdb copy is limited to in-frame clones, with some not included. The sample holds roughly 890,000 clones; over 90% are singletons and the top ten take less than 25%. For this clone: Its antigen remains unidentified.

V shed 5 bases and J shed 2 bases, with 8 bases lying between them. This CDR3 contains 13 residues. In germline, CDR1 is SGHVS, CDR2 FNYEAQ. Naive CD8 cells lacked CD45RO and underwent positive selection for CCR7, leaving out terminally differentiated effector memory CD45RA+ cells. Healthy adults negative for HIV, lacking recent acute infections or vaccinations, served as donors. Sequencing input: naive CD8+ T cells sorted from blood. The V and J genes are TRBV7-6 and TRBJ2-3; D gene ambiguous. The sequence derives from a man aged 25-40 years in good health. The CDR3 region is CASSPQNTDTQYF. The CDR3 DNA reads as TGTGCCAGCAGCCCTCAAAACACAGATACGCAGTATTTT.